This entry lists 10 T cell receptor beta chains sequenced from one sample in a study of shared clonotypes between healthy human individuals (TCRdb year 2020). Libraries were prepared through the immunoSEQ multiplex PCR assay. TCRdb took this table from immuneACCESS and kept in-frame rearrangements with V and J called. Such tables lack part of the clones; where checked against another copy, unresolved V genes explain under half of the gap, and the rest is unexplained. A total of approximately 2,000,000 clones appear in this sample, 85% to 95% of them only once. The ten largest make up more than 0.35% of the sample. The sequencing sample was made of naive CD4+ T cells from PBMCs. The label giving this sample's cell subset or site can be read as: CD45RA+ positively selected. Every receptor here comes from a young man in good health. Some clones in this sample may be carry-over from other donors' samples.

J is TRBJ2-7 and V is TRBV28; tentatively, D is TRBD1 or TRBD2 (5 bases each). Trimming left V 11 bases short and J 6 bases short, with 17 bases between. Germline CDR1 is MDHEN and CDR2 is SYDVKM. The CDR3 length is 12 residues. The CDR3 reads CAYSGPSGEQYF. The CDR3 DNA reads TGTGCCTATTCGGGACCGAGCGGCGAGCAGTACTTC.

The chain has TRBV25-1 and TRBJ2-1; D tentatively reads TRBD1 or TRBD2 (6 bases each). Looked up from germline, CDR1 is MGHDK and CDR2 is SYGVNS. CDR3 length equals 15 residues. Trimming took off 6 bases at V and 2 bases at J, with 14 bases between the two ends. CDR3 DNA: TGTGCCAGCAGCCAAAGTGGGGGGCCCTACAATGAGCAGTTCTTC. It encodes CASSQSGGPYNEQFF.

The rearrangement joins TRBV4-1 to TRBJ1-4; TRBD1 matches 7 bases. Trimming at V came to 7 bases and at J to 8 bases, leaving 19 bases not matched to a gene. Germline V lookup: CDR1 MGHRA, CDR2 YSYEKL. CDR3 size: 17 residues. The CDR3 here is CASTEGGTPDRVEKLFF. CDR3 bases: TGCGCCAGCACAGAAGGCGGGACACCCGACAGGGTCGAAAAACTGTTTTTT.

The CDR3 region has the DNA TGTGCCTGGAAGGGGGCTAATGAAAAACTGTTTTTT. The encoded protein is CAWKGANEKLFF. The chain has TRBV30 and TRBJ1-4, with D tentatively TRBD1 (6 bases). Germline V lookup: CDR1 GTSNPN, CDR2 SVGIG (reference sequence). CDR3 length: 12 amino acids. The germline V and J ends were trimmed by 4 bases and 3 bases, with 6 bases remaining between them.

The V and J genes are TRBV10-1 and TRBJ2-2; D uncertain. Deletions cut 8 bases from V and 2 bases from J, with 12 bases between. This CDR3 contains 14 residues. The V gene's germline CDR1 is WNHNN and CDR2 SYGVQD (reference sequence). The CDR3 loop is CASLGAVNTGELFF. In nucleotides, the CDR3 is TGCGCCAGCCTGGGTGCGGTAAACACCGGGGAGCTGTTTTTT.

The chain links TRBV5-4 to TRBJ2-1, with D possibly called TRBD1 or TRBD2 (5 bases each). V was pared by 4 bases and J by 6 bases, with 14 bases between. CDR3 length equals 14 residues. Germline V gene lookup returns CDR1 SGHNT and CDR2 YYREEE (reference sequence). This CDR3 is CASSQRYGGNEQFF. CDR3 DNA: TGTGCCAGCAGCCAGAGGTATGGGGGCAATGAGCAGTTCTTC.

The chain combines TRBV2 with TRBJ2-7; possibly TRBD2 for D (6 bases). Looked up from germline, CDR1 is SNHLY and CDR2 is FYNNEI. Deletions cut 6 bases from V and 8 bases from J, with 23 bases between. The CDR3 is 15 residues long. The CDR3 DNA reads as TGTGCCAGCAGCCCGACCTCGGCTAGCGCCACTAAGCAGTACTTC. It is translated as CASSPTSASATKQYF. Based on the CDR3 plus reference TRBV2 and TRBJ2-7, the full variable domain is EPEVTQTPSHQVTQMGQEVILRCVPISNHLYFYWYRQILGQKVEFLVSFYNNEISEKSEIFDDQFSVERPDGSNFTLKIRSTKLEDSAMYFCASSPTSASATKQYFGPGTRLTVT.

The J gene is TRBJ1-5, the V gene TRBV6-1; unclear D gene. CDR1 is MNHNS, CDR2 SASEGT, per germline. V dropped 4 bases and J dropped 2 bases, with 15 bases sitting between them. The CDR3 extends over 16 amino acids. CDR3 region: CASSGPGSIGNQPQHF. In DNA form, the CDR3 reads TGTGCCAGCAGTGGCCCGGGATCAATAGGCAATCAGCCCCAGCATTTT.

The gene calls are TRBV5-1 and TRBJ2-1; a possible D gene is TRBD2 (6 bases). This CDR3 contains 18 residues. Trimming cost V 0 bases and J 0 bases, with 16 bases left between them. Germline CDR1 is SGHRS and CDR2 is YFSETQ. CDR3 residues: CASSLGVVAGHSYNEQFF. In DNA form, the CDR3 reads TGCGCCAGCAGCTTGGGGGTCGTGGCGGGGCACTCCTACAATGAGCAGTTCTTC.

This clone appeared once. The V and J genes are TRBV5-1 and TRBJ2-7, with D unresolved. CDR3 size: 10 residues. From germline, CDR1 is SGHRS and CDR2 YFSETQ. The V gene lost 10 bases and the J gene lost 6 bases, with 11 bases spanning the gap. The CDR3 is CAAISSEQYF. In DNA, the CDR3 is TGCGCCGCGATCTCTTCCGAGCAGTACTTC.